The 27 T cell receptor beta chains below were found in one sample sequenced in a study of intratumoral heterogeneity in liver cancer. The repertoire was sequenced with immunoSEQ multiplex PCR; TCRdb's copy has only in-frame clones and lacks some. The table records thousands of clones, 55% of them present only once. Each tumour sample represents a distinct, spatially separated region of the hepatocellular carcinoma nodule. Specimen: tumor tissue, collected before any cancer treatment. These receptors originate from a man in his 70s with hepatocellular carcinoma.

The gene calls are TRBV27 and TRBJ2-1; no reliable D call. This CDR3 spans 13 amino acids. From germline, CDR1 is MNHEY and CDR2 SMNVEV (reference sequence). Between the trimmed V and J ends, which lost 7 bases and 7 bases, there was a span of 14 bases. CDR3 amino acids: CASTTSIRNEQFF. The CDR3 DNA follows: TGTGCCAGCACGACCTCGATCCGGAATGAGCAGTTCTTC.

The chain has TRBV5-6 and TRBJ1-2; 7 bases align to TRBD1. With V trimmed by 3 bases and J by 11 bases, 10 bases remained unmatched. This CDR3 is 13 amino acids long. Germline V gene lookup returns CDR1 SGHDT and CDR2 YYEEEE. This chain's CDR3 is CASSYPTGSGYTF. Here the CDR3 DNA reads TGTGCCAGCAGCTATCCGACAGGGTCGGGGTACACCTTC.

The chain couples TRBV28 to TRBJ2-1; 8 nucleotides line up with TRBD2. Germline trimming cut 1 base from V and 6 bases from J; bases unmatched to any gene: 11. In germline, CDR1 is MDHEN, CDR2 SYDVKM. This CDR3 has 17 amino acids. In DNA, the CDR3 is TGTGCCAGCAGTTTATTACAGAGCGGGGGAGGGGTCAATGAGCAGTTCTTC. Its translation: CASSLLQSGGGVNEQFF. Full variable domain (missing parts from reference TRBV28 and TRBJ2-1): DVKVTQSSRYLVKRTGEKVFLECVQDMDHENMFWYRQDPGLGLRLIYFSYDVKMKEKGDIPEGYSVSREKKERFSLILESASTNQTSMYLCASSLLQSGGGVNEQFFGPGTRLTVL.

The rearrangement uses TRBV4-3 and TRBJ1-4, with D unresolved. The V gene's germline CDR1 is LGHNA and CDR2 YSLEER. The CDR3 consists of 18 residues. V was pared by 0 bases and J by 2 bases, with 16 bases between. CDR3 amino acids: CASSQDQTVGYTNEKLFF. CDR3 coding DNA: TGCGCCAGCAGCCAAGATCAAACAGTAGGGTATACTAATGAAAAACTGTTTTTT.

V usage is TRBV10-3 and J usage is TRBJ2-2, with a weak D call TRBD2 (5 bases). CDR1 and CDR2 from the germline V gene are ENHRY and SYGVKD. This CDR3 comprises 17 residues. The V gene lost 0 bases and the J gene lost 1 base, with 12 bases spanning the gap. The CDR3 region has the DNA TGTGCCATCAGTGAGTCATTGTATGGAGGGAACACCGGGGAGCTGTTTTTT. Its translation is CAISESLYGGNTGELFF.

This chain links TRBV28 with TRBJ1-6; weak D call: TRBD1 (5 bases). The CDR3 has 13 amino acids. CDR1 and CDR2 (germline): MDHEN, SYDVKM. Trimming removed 6 bases at V and 11 bases at J, with 14 bases between. The CDR3 DNA follows: TGTGCCAGCAGCTCCGTTAGGGGTACACCCCTCCACTTT. Its translation is CASSSVRGTPLHF.

The CDR3 sequence: CASSRDSNQPQHF. The CDR3 nucleotides are TGTGCCAGCAGCAGGGACAGCAATCAGCCCCAGCATTTT. The V gene is TRBV9, the J gene TRBJ1-5; perhaps TRBD1 as D (5 bases). Germline-derived CDR1 and CDR2 are SGDLS and YYNGEE. There are 13 residues in the CDR3. The V end was cut by 4 bases, the J end by 1 base, with 6 bases between.

The V call is TRBV18, the J call TRBJ1-2, with a tentative D call TRBD1 (5 bases). Germline-derived CDR1 and CDR2 are KGHSH and LQKENI. The CDR3 covers 15 residues. V was shortened by 3 bases and J by 7 bases, with 18 bases between the two germline ends. The CDR3 sequence: CASSPEVKTVRGYTF. In nucleotides, the CDR3 is TGTGCCAGCTCACCCGAAGTAAAGACAGTGCGTGGCTACACCTTC.

CDR3 DNA: TGCGCCAGCAGCCTATCCGGGACAGCCTACAATGAGCAGTTCTTC. The encoded protein is CASSLSGTAYNEQFF. This chain uses TRBV10-1 with TRBJ2-1, with TRBD1 matching 7 bases. Trimming cost V 6 bases and J 2 bases; bases outside gene matches: 7. CDR1 and CDR2 (germline): WNHNN, SYGVQD (reference sequence). The CDR3 extends over 15 amino acids.

The chain carries TRBV5-6 and TRBJ2-3, with 12 bases aligning to TRBD2. V shed 3 bases and J 6 bases; nucleotides not matched to a gene: 5. The CDR3 runs to 15 residues. The V gene's germline CDR1 is SGHDT and CDR2 YYEEEE. CDR3 nucleotide sequence: TGTGCCAGCAGCTCGCTAGCGGGGGGGAGGGATACGCAGTATTTT. It specifies CASSSLAGGRDTQYF.

The chain joins TRBV28 to TRBJ2-1; 11 bases are shared with TRBD1. The CDR3 totals 15 residues. Unmatched junction bases numbered 4, after V lost 6 bases and J lost 3 bases. Germline V CDR1 and CDR2: MDHEN, SYDVKM. The CDR3 DNA sequence: TGTGCCAGCAGAACCGGGACAGGGGGCTACAATGAGCAGTTCTTC. Amino acid sequence: CASRTGTGGYNEQFF. Full variable domain (rest looked up from reference TRBV28 and TRBJ2-1): DVKVTQSSRYLVKRTGEKVFLECVQDMDHENMFWYRQDPGLGLRLIYFSYDVKMKEKGDIPEGYSVSREKKERFSLILESASTNQTSMYLCASRTGTGGYNEQFFGPGTRLTVL.

This clone showed up just once. V and J are TRBV7-2 and TRBJ1-5; D is unclear. Germline CDR1 is SGHTA and CDR2 is FQGNSA. V lost 0 bases to trimming and J lost 5 bases, with 8 bases between them. The CDR3 is 14 residues long. This CDR3 reads CASSLAPNYQPQHF. CDR3 DNA sequence: TGTGCCAGCAGCTTAGCACCGAATTATCAGCCCCAGCATTTT.

This chain connects TRBV27 to TRBJ1-3; no reliable D call. The germline gives CDR1 MNHEY, CDR2 SMNVEV (reference sequence). V lost 2 bases and J lost 0, with 8 bases in between. This CDR3 is built from 15 residues. CDR3 nucleotides: TGTGCCAGCAGTTTACAGTACCGCTCTGGAAACACCATATATTTT. Amino acids: CASSLQYRSGNTIYF.

This clone occurred a few times. The chain recombines TRBV7-2 with TRBJ1-1; TRBD1 matches 9 bases. Trimming took 3 bases from V and 11 from J; bases not matched to a gene: 10. Germline V gene sequence: CDR1 SGHTA, CDR2 FQGNSA. The CDR3 has 14 residues. CDR3 in amino acids: CASSLDRGGMGAFF. The CDR3 nucleotides read TGTGCCAGCAGCTTGGACAGGGGAGGCATGGGGGCTTTCTTT.

Only a few counts were recorded for this clone. This chain connects TRBV4-2 to TRBJ2-5, with 7 bases matching TRBD2. CDR1 LGHNA and CDR2 YNFKEQ come from the germline V gene. The CDR3 totals 14 residues. The junction had 14 bases not matched to a gene; V was cut back by 2 bases and J by 14 bases. CDR3 loop: CASSQTLVGLETYF. CDR3 DNA sequence: TGTGCCAGCAGCCAAACCCTCGTCGGACTAGAGACATACTTC.

The V call is TRBV10-3, the J call TRBJ2-1; TRBD2 agrees at 8 bases. CDR1 and CDR2 from the germline V gene are ENHRY and SYGVKD. With 4 bases clipped from V and 7 bases from J, the junction kept 9 bases outside the gene matches. The CDR3 loop spans 15 amino acids. The CDR3 region has the DNA TGTGCCATCAGTGGCGCGGGGGGAACATTAAATGAGCAGTTCTTC. Translation: CAISGAGGTLNEQFF.

A few counts support this clone. The chain is built from TRBV2 and TRBJ2-3; D is perhaps TRBD2 (6 bases). CDR1 SNHLY and CDR2 FYNNEI come from the germline V gene. V lost 6 bases and J 2 bases, leaving 15 bases between the germline ends. The length of the CDR3 is 15 residues. The CDR3 coding sequence is TGTGCCAGCAGCATTGGCGGGGACGACACAGATACGCAGTATTTT. Protein: CASSIGGDDTDTQYF.

This chain connects TRBV5-1 to TRBJ1-2; D gene unclear. Looked up from germline, CDR1 is SGHRS and CDR2 is YFSETQ. The V end lost 4 bases, the J end lost 1 base, and 14 bases lay between the germline ends. The CDR3 totals 15 residues. The CDR3 protein is CASSPVGSLNYGYTF. CDR3 coding DNA: TGCGCCAGCAGCCCCGTTGGCTCCCTTAACTATGGCTACACCTTC.

This clone was found a few times. The gene calls are TRBV5-4 and TRBJ2-1, with 11 positions matching TRBD1. With V trimmed by 2 bases and J by 9 bases, 7 bases remained unmatched. The CDR3 consists of 15 residues. CDR1 SGHNT and CDR2 YYREEE come from the germline V gene (reference sequence). CDR3 sequence: CASSFPGQGGFEQFF. In DNA form, the CDR3 reads TGTGCCAGCAGCTTTCCGGGACAGGGGGGATTTGAGCAGTTCTTC.

The chain links TRBV19 to TRBJ2-1; 7 nucleotides agree with TRBD2. From germline, CDR1 is LNHDA and CDR2 SQIVND (reference sequence). V lost 5 bases and J lost 4; bases outside the gene matches: 11. CDR3 length: 16 amino acids. The CDR3 is CASSGLVTGRYNEQFF. CDR3 sequence (DNA): TGTGCCAGTAGTGGACTAGTTACGGGGCGGTACAATGAGCAGTTCTTC. Variable domain in full (rest from reference TRBV19 and TRBJ2-1): DGGITQSPKYLFRKEGQNVTLSCEQNLNHDAMYWYRQDPGQGLRLIYYSQIVNDFQKGDIAEGYSVSREKKESFPLTVTSAQKNPTAFYLCASSGLVTGRYNEQFFGPGTRLTVL.

This chain uses TRBV7-3 with TRBJ2-1, with 13 bases that match TRBD2. Trimming took 6 bases from V and 9 from J; bases not matched to a gene: 8. The length of the CDR3 is 15 residues. Germline V CDR1 and CDR2: SGHTA, FQGTGA. Here the CDR3 reads CASRTSGGFSSEQFF. The CDR3 DNA follows: TGTGCCAGCAGGACTAGCGGGGGGTTTAGTAGTGAGCAGTTCTTC.

This clone is a singleton in its sample. CDR3 region: CASSLGTGVTGELFF. In DNA, the CDR3 is TGTGCCAGCAGCTTAGGGACAGGGGTGACCGGGGAGCTGTTTTTT. The chain couples TRBV7-6 to TRBJ2-2; TRBD1 matches at 9 bases. Germline lookup yields CDR1 SGHVS and CDR2 FNYEAQ. The CDR3 is made up of 15 amino acids. After removal of 1 base from V and 5 bases from J, the junction contained 2 bases not matched to a gene.

By share, this clone ranks as medium-sized. This chain uses TRBV2 with TRBJ2-7; tentatively, D is TRBD1 (5 bases). V lost 2 bases and J lost 5, with 19 bases in between. Germline loops: CDR1 SNHLY, CDR2 FYNNEI. This CDR3 is 16 amino acids long. This chain's CDR3 is CASSERVGRVIDEQYF. DNA of the CDR3: TGTGCCAGCAGTGAAAGGGTCGGCAGGGTGATCGACGAGCAGTACTTC.

The sample holds a few counts of this clone. V and J are TRBV27 and TRBJ2-4, with D maybe TRBD2 (5 bases). The CDR3 has 15 residues. CDR1 is MNHEY and CDR2 is SMNVEV in the germline V gene (reference sequence). The V end was cut by 3 bases, the J end by 1 base, with 10 bases between. CDR3 residues: CASSFGVGAKNIQYF. The CDR3 bases are TGTGCCAGCAGTTTCGGGGTGGGGGCCAAAAACATTCAGTACTTC.

This rearrangement joins TRBV12-3 or TRBV12-4 to TRBJ1-1; D call uncertain. CDR3 length: 13 amino acids. V was trimmed by 7 bases and J by 4 bases, leaving 13 bases between them. The DNA for the CDR3 is TGTGCCAGCAACCTAAACGGAGGCACTGAAGCTTTCTTT. It is translated as CASNLNGGTEAFF.

This rearrangement joins TRBV5-8 to TRBJ2-5, with TRBD2 matching over 9 bases. CDR1 is SGHTS and CDR2 is YDEGEE in the germline V gene. V shed 4 bases and J 5 bases; nucleotides not matched to a gene: 9. The CDR3 sequence is 15 residues long. As DNA, the CDR3 is TGTGCCAGCAGCACGGGACTAGCCGAGGCTGAGACCCAGTACTTC. This translates into CASSTGLAEAETQYF.

This chain uses TRBV7-9 with TRBJ1-2; 7 bases align to TRBD1. The CDR3 totals 16 residues. With 5 bases clipped from V and 0 bases from J, the junction kept 9 bases outside the gene matches. Per the germline V gene, CDR1 is SEHNR and CDR2 is FQNEAQ (reference sequence). The CDR3, as DNA: TGTGCCAGCAGCCAATGGGACAGACCGACTAACTATGGCTACACCTTC. This translates into CASSQWDRPTNYGYTF.